These 3 T cell receptor beta chains came from one sample sequenced in a study of breast tumors, draining lymph nodes, adjacent tissues. Samples came from axillary lymph nodes draining the breast cancer. One entry per CDR3 protein results from TCRdb running MiXCR on the multiplex PCR reads. This sample has roughly 110,000 distinct CDR3 sequences, with about 30% found just once. The material sequenced was axillary lymph node tissue. These receptors were collected from a female donor with breast cancer. Some clones in this sample may be carry-over from other donors' samples.

In regard to this clonotype: The CDR3 does not end in the conserved phenylalanine or tryptophan, so this is likely a read error. The chain couples TRBV4-1 to TRBJ2-7; 9 bases align to TRBD1. J gave up 5 bases and V 1 base, and 9 bases lay outside the gene matches. This CDR3 has 16 residues. In germline, CDR1 is MGHRA, CDR2 YSYEKL. The CDR3 nucleotides are TGCGCCAGCAGCCAAGGCCGGGACAGGGTGACCCACGAGCAGTACCTC. Its protein product is CASSQGRDRVTHEQYL.

This clonotype occurred many times. This chain uses TRBV18 with TRBJ2-7; 7 nucleotides match TRBD2. Losses at the gene ends were 3 bases for V and 1 base for J; bases not matched to a gene: 3. Germline assignment: CDR1 KGHSH and CDR2 LQKENI. The CDR3 sequence is 14 residues long. The CDR3 DNA follows: TGTGCCAGCTCACCTGCGGGACTATCCTACGAGCAGTACTTC. Translating gives CASSPAGLSYEQYF.

This clonotype was observed many times. The chain recombines TRBV9 with TRBJ1-3; no reliable D call. The CDR3 is made up of 15 amino acids. Per the germline V gene, CDR1 is SGDLS and CDR2 is YYNGEE. Between the trimmed V and J ends, which lost 0 bases and 2 bases, there was a span of 9 bases. The CDR3 is CASSVDLVPGNTIYF. Here the CDR3 DNA reads TGTGCCAGCAGCGTAGATCTGGTCCCTGGAAACACCATATATTTT.